One and the same sample provided the 15 T cell receptor beta chains below, sequenced in a study of blood T cells in healthy people across ages (dated by TCRdb to 2015 to 2017). Receptor amplification or capture employed 5' RACE. TCRdb names Illumina HiSeq 2500 as the instrument used. A second PCR of 7 to 11 cycles was run with a J-beta primer mix and a sample-barcoded 5' primer. The raw public reads went through TCRdb reprocessing: fastp at Q25, MiXCR clone calling, in-frame beta chains kept. Duplicate CDR3 protein sequences are folded into a single record with the most common DNA and genes. For this sample there are around 580,000 distinct CDR3 sequences; 45% to 55% appear just once. Around 24% of the sample is in the top ten clones. Sequences were obtained from blood. Every receptor here comes from an older man in good health.

The chain carries TRBV6-6 and TRBJ2-5, with TRBD2 as a possible D gene (6 bases). V was shortened by 4 bases and J by 5 bases, with 17 bases between the two germline ends. The length of the CDR3 is 15 residues. Germline CDR1 and CDR2: MNHNY and SVGAGI (reference sequence). Here the CDR3 DNA reads TGTGCCAGCAGTTCGCCTCGACTGGAGGGGGAGACCCAGTACTTC. It codes for CASSSPRLEGETQYF.

The CDR3 nucleotides are TGTGCCAGCAGTCGTGGCCCGGGGGACACCGGGGAGCTGTTTTTT. It translates to CASSRGPGDTGELFF. The chain joins TRBV7-2 to TRBJ2-2, with D perhaps matching TRBD2 (6 bases). V gave up 6 bases and J gave up 3 bases, with 14 bases separating them. The CDR3 contains 15 residues. Germline V gene lookup returns CDR1 SGHTA and CDR2 FQGNSA. Using reference TRBV7-2 and TRBJ2-2 for the parts outside the CDR3, the full variable domain is GAGVSQSPSNKVTEKGKDVELRCDPISGHTALYWYRQSLGQGLEFLIYFQGNSAPDKSGLPSDRFSAERTGGSVSTLTIQRTQQEDSAVYLCASSRGPGDTGELFFGEGSRLTVL.

This clonotype was observed a handful of times. The chain links TRBV2 to TRBJ2-7; 9 bases are a match to TRBD1. The CDR3 extends over 15 amino acids. The J segment lost 0 bases and the V segment lost 6 bases, leaving 6 bases of the junction unmatched. Germline V gives CDR1 SNHLY, CDR2 FYNNEI. CDR3 protein: CASRQGADRSYEQYF. Written as DNA, the CDR3 is TGTGCCAGCAGACAGGGGGCTGACCGCTCCTACGAGCAGTACTTC.

This clonotype was counted once. The chain couples TRBV10-3 to TRBJ2-1; weak D call: TRBD1 (6 bases). Germline V gives CDR1 ENHRY, CDR2 SYGVKD. CDR3 size: 15 residues. Trimming cost V 3 bases and J 5 bases, with 14 bases left between them. The CDR3 is CAISDSRNRDNEQFF. The CDR3 DNA sequence: TGTGCCATCAGTGATTCTCGGAACAGGGACAATGAGCAGTTCTTC.

The rearrangement links TRBV7-8 to TRBJ2-1, with 14 positions matching TRBD2. V dropped 5 bases and J dropped 4; count of bases not matched to a gene: 10. The CDR3 runs to 18 residues. Germline values: CDR1 SGHVS, CDR2 FQNEAQ. The CDR3 DNA follows: TGTGCCAGCAGCCTGGGACTAGCGGGGGCCTCGAATTACAATGAGCAGTTCTTC. This gives the protein CASSLGLAGASNYNEQFF. Drawing the rest from reference TRBV7-8 and TRBJ2-1, the complete variable domain is GAGVSQSPRYKVAKRGQDVALRCDPISGHVSLFWYQQALGQGPEFLTYFQNEAQLDKSGLPSDRFFAERPEGSVSTLKIQRTQQEDSAVYLCASSLGLAGASNYNEQFFGPGTRLTVL.

This clonotype showed up just a few times. The chain combines TRBV25-1 with TRBJ2-3, with D perhaps TRBD1 or TRBD2 (5 bases each). V was pared by 0 bases and J by 0 bases, with 16 bases between. The CDR3 is 18 amino acids. Germline V gene sequence: CDR1 MGHDK, CDR2 SYGVNS. CDR3 DNA sequence: TGTGCCAGCAGTGAATACCGGTACGGGACGGCAAGCACAGATACGCAGTATTTT. This gives the protein CASSEYRYGTASTDTQYF.

This clonotype was seen a few times. The V call is TRBV11-2, the J call TRBJ2-7; 7 bases are shared with TRBD2. The CDR3 has 16 residues. After removal of 3 bases from V and 3 bases from J, the junction contained 11 bases not matched to a gene. Germline V CDR1 and CDR2: SGHAT, FQNNGV. Here the CDR3 reads CASSFGGAGIGYEQYF. The CDR3 DNA follows: TGTGCCAGCAGCTTCGGGGGAGCGGGAATCGGCTACGAGCAGTACTTC.

The CDR3 coding sequence is TGCAGCGTTGAGAATGGGGGAGGTGGGGCCAACGTCCTGACTTTC. Amino acids: CSVENGGGGANVLTF. J is TRBJ2-6 and V is TRBV29-1; perhaps TRBD2 as D (6 bases). The CDR3 has 15 amino acids. The germline V and J ends were trimmed by 3 bases and 3 bases, with 12 bases remaining between them. The germline V gene encodes CDR1 SQVTM and CDR2 ANQGSEA.

This clonotype occurred a few times. V gene TRBV9 combines with J gene TRBJ2-1; 7 positions match TRBD1. Germline V gene data show CDR1 as SGDLS and CDR2 as YYNGEE. Trimming cost V 0 bases and J 3 bases; bases outside gene matches: 3. The CDR3 is 15 residues long. The CDR3 is CASSVVGTDYNEQFF. CDR3 coding DNA: TGTGCCAGCAGCGTAGTCGGGACAGACTACAATGAGCAGTTCTTC. Full variable domain (outside the CDR3, taken from reference TRBV9 and TRBJ2-1): DSGVTQTPKHLITATGQRVTLRCSPRSGDLSVYWYQQSLDQGLQFLIQYYNGEERAKGNILERFSAQQFPDLHSELNLSSLELGDSALYFCASSVVGTDYNEQFFGPGTRLTVL.

This clonotype occurred a few times. The chain recombines TRBV5-5 with TRBJ2-2; a weak D match, TRBD2 (5 bases). CDR3 length equals 15 residues. V lost 0 bases and J lost 4, with 10 bases in between. In germline, CDR1 is SGHKS, CDR2 YYEKEE (reference sequence). The CDR3 here is CASSLVQAGTGELFF. The CDR3 DNA is TGTGCCAGCAGCTTGGTTCAGGCGGGCACCGGGGAGCTGTTTTTT.

The V call is TRBV5-1, the J call TRBJ2-5; 9 nucleotides agree with TRBD2. The J call may be mistaken, given a closer DNA end match to TRBJ2-7. CDR3 length: 15 residues. Germline values: CDR1 SGHRS, CDR2 YFSETQ. As DNA, the CDR3 is TGCGCCAGCAGCAAAGCTAGCGGGAATCCCTACGAGCAGTACTTC. It specifies CASSKASGNPYEQYF.

The rearrangement joins TRBV7-3 to TRBJ2-1; no clear D gene. The CDR3 runs 15 residues. V was shortened by 1 base and J by 10 bases, with 17 bases between the two germline ends. Looked up from germline, CDR1 is SGHTA and CDR2 is FQGTGA. CDR3 loop: CASSLMALPTGEQFF. CDR3 bases: TGTGCCAGCAGCTTAATGGCACTCCCCACGGGCGAGCAGTTCTTC. Together with reference TRBV7-3 and TRBJ2-1, the CDR3 gives the full variable domain: GAGVSQTPSNKVTEKGKYVELRCDPISGHTALYWYRQSLGQGPEFLIYFQGTGAADDSGLPNDRFFAVRPEGSVSTLKIQRTERGDSAVYLCASSLMALPTGEQFFGPGTRLTVL.

In its sample, this clonotype was seen a few times. The V gene is TRBV7-2, the J gene TRBJ1-6; D unresolved. V shed 3 bases and J shed 9 bases, with 6 bases lying between them. The CDR3 runs to 12 residues. The V gene's germline CDR1 is SGHTA and CDR2 FQGNSA. CDR3 loop: CASSFLSSPLHF. CDR3 nucleotides: TGTGCCAGCAGCTTTTTAAGTTCACCCCTCCACTTT.

This chain uses TRBV29-1 with TRBJ2-3; 9 bases align to TRBD2. CDR3 length equals 14 residues. J lost 3 bases, V lost 4 bases, and 5 bases had no gene match. From germline, CDR1 is SQVTM and CDR2 ANQGSEA. The CDR3: CSVGLAGSTDTQYF. DNA for the CDR3: TGCAGCGTTGGTCTAGCGGGAAGTACAGATACGCAGTATTTT.

This clonotype was recorded a few times. The chain carries TRBV20-1 and TRBJ2-5; TRBD1 might be the D (5 bases). The CDR3 has 14 residues. V lost 0 bases and J 5 bases, leaving 13 bases between the germline ends. Per germline, CDR1 DFQATT and CDR2 SNEGSKA (reference sequence). CDR3 DNA sequence: TGCAGTGCTAGAGATCCTGGCAGGGCGGAGACCCAGTACTTC. Amino acids: CSARDPGRAETQYF.